The 31 T cell receptor beta chains presented below share a single source sample, sequenced in a study of Ad26.COV2.S vaccination and SARS-CoV-2 variants. Some clones are missing from TCRdb's copy, which holds only in-frame ones; the method was immunoSEQ multiplex PCR. The table records 300,000 to 450,000 clones, about 88% of them present only once. Treatment defined: over 15 received Ad26.COV2.S at low or high dose, single or two shots; roughly five received placebo; per-sample allocation not given. Sampling occurred on day 63 after the first vaccine or placebo injection. Sequenced material: peripheral blood, taken in a trial of Ad26.COV2.S vaccine versus placebo. These TCRs come from a person aged 18-60 years who received the Ad26.COV2.S COVID-19 vaccine or a placebo.

This clone was seen once. The chain recombines TRBV11-3 with TRBJ2-1; TRBD2 aligns across 9 bases. V shed 3 bases and J 5 bases; nucleotides not matched to a gene: 8. This CDR3 comprises 16 residues. Per the germline V gene, CDR1 is SGHNT and CDR2 is YENEEA. The CDR3, as DNA: TGTGCCAGCAGCTTTAGCGGGGGCGCCGGGGACAATGAGCAGTTCTTC. It codes for CASSFSGGAGDNEQFF.

CDR3 loop: CASSLSPPGVSGNTIYF. For the CDR3, the DNA is TGTGCCAGCAGTTTATCACCCCCCGGGGTTTCTGGAAACACCATATATTTT. The chain combines TRBV27 with TRBJ1-3; the D is unclear. The CDR3 covers 17 residues. V was trimmed by 0 bases and J by 1 base, leaving 13 bases between them. CDR1 and CDR2 (germline): MNHEY, SMNVEV (reference sequence).

CDR3: CATSVRLTGQETQYF. In DNA, the CDR3 is TGTGCCACCAGTGTCCGACTGACAGGCCAAGAGACCCAGTACTTC. V and J are TRBV24-1 and TRBJ2-5; a possible D gene is TRBD1 (6 bases). This CDR3 comprises 15 residues. Trimming pared 5 bases from V and 1 base from J, leaving 13 bases between. The germline V gene has CDR1 KGHDR and CDR2 SFDVKD.

The V and J genes are TRBV16 and TRBJ2-2; no clear D gene. CDR3 size: 14 residues. The V end lost 0 bases, the J end lost 8 bases, and 10 bases lay between the germline ends. Germline V lookup: CDR1 KGHSY, CDR2 FQNENV. Here the CDR3 reads CASSQSTLRGELFF. The CDR3 nucleotides read TGTGCCAGCAGCCAATCGACACTGAGAGGGGAGCTGTTTTTT.

The CDR3 DNA sequence: TGTGCCAGCAGGGTGGGGGGGCTCAGCCTGAACACTGAAGCTTTCTTT. Its translation: CASRVGGLSLNTEAFF. The chain is built from TRBV5-4 and TRBJ1-1; D is perhaps TRBD1 (6 bases). CDR3 size: 16 residues. The V end lost 5 bases, the J end lost 0 bases, and 17 bases lay between the germline ends. Germline-derived CDR1 and CDR2 are SGHNT and YYREEE (reference sequence).

The chain recombines TRBV2 with TRBJ2-2, with 8 bases that match TRBD1. V shed 7 bases, J shed 5 bases, and the junction held 6 bases outside the gene matches. The CDR3 is made up of 14 amino acids. Germline V lookup: CDR1 SNHLY, CDR2 FYNNEI. The CDR3 sequence is CASIDRGRTGELFF. The CDR3 region has the DNA TGTGCCAGCATTGACAGGGGAAGGACCGGGGAGCTGTTTTTT.

The V gene is TRBV24-1, the J gene TRBJ1-1; unclear D gene. Germline CDR1 and CDR2: KGHDR and SFDVKD. Trimming removed 4 bases at V and 4 bases at J, with 18 bases between. There are 16 residues in the CDR3. Here the CDR3 reads CATSDPRGRGPTEAFF. CDR3 nucleotide sequence: TGTGCCACCAGTGACCCTAGAGGGAGAGGACCCACTGAAGCTTTCTTT.

The chain has TRBV6-5 and TRBJ1-5; 7 bases are shared with TRBD1. Germline V gives CDR1 MNHEY, CDR2 SVGAGI. V lost 7 bases, J lost 6 bases, and 9 bases stayed unmatched. This CDR3 has 14 residues. The CDR3 protein is CASTQGGISQPQHF. CDR3 coding DNA: TGTGCCAGCACCCAGGGGGGGATTAGTCAGCCCCAGCATTTT.

As DNA, the CDR3 is TGTGCCAGCGTTCTATCCGGGACAGGAGATGGCTACACCTTC. This codes for CASVLSGTGDGYTF. This rearrangement joins TRBV2 to TRBJ1-2; 8 bases align to TRBD1. Germline trimming cut 8 bases from V and 6 bases from J; bases unmatched to any gene: 11. This CDR3 region has 14 residues. The germline V gene has CDR1 SNHLY and CDR2 FYNNEI.

This clone was picked up a small number of times. V usage is TRBV24-1 and J usage is TRBJ1-5, with D hard to call. Trimming took 4 bases from V and 1 from J, leaving 7 bases between them. Germline V CDR1 and CDR2: KGHDR, SFDVKD. The CDR3 runs to 14 residues. CDR3 DNA sequence: TGTGCCACCAGTGAGCCAGGAAGCAATCAGCCCCAGCATTTT. Translating gives CATSEPGSNQPQHF.

This rearrangement joins TRBV7-2 to TRBJ2-5; D gene ambiguous. CDR1 is SGHTA, CDR2 FQGNSA, per germline. V was clipped by 2 bases and J by 2 bases, with 6 bases between them. This CDR3 has 13 residues. Here the CDR3 DNA reads TGTGCCAGCAGCTTACCCCTGCAAGAGACCCAGTACTTC. Its translation: CASSLPLQETQYF.

The chain employs TRBV12-5 and TRBJ2-1; D gene ambiguous. V lost 2 bases to trimming and J lost 7 bases, with 9 bases between them. The length of the CDR3 is 13 residues. Germline CDR1 is LGHNT and CDR2 is FRNRAP. The CDR3 DNA sequence: TGTGCTAGTGGTTTGACGTCTGGGAATGAGCAGTTCTTC. This translates into CASGLTSGNEQFF.

This clone was recorded once. The J gene is TRBJ2-3, the V gene TRBV6-5; 8 nucleotides align to TRBD2. Germline CDR1 reads MNHEY; CDR2 reads SVGAGI. Germline trimming cut 6 bases from V and 2 bases from J; bases unmatched to any gene: 7. This CDR3 is built from 15 residues. CDR3 in amino acids: CASRPLAAHTDTQYF. In DNA, the CDR3 is TGTGCCAGCAGACCACTAGCGGCCCACACAGATACGCAGTATTTT.

This clone showed up just once. This chain links TRBV28 with TRBJ2-7, with TRBD1 as a possible D gene (6 bases). CDR1 is MDHEN, CDR2 SYDVKM, per germline. Trimming took 10 bases from V and 3 from J, leaving 16 bases between them. There are 13 residues in the CDR3. The CDR3 reads CATYGQPSYEQYF. The CDR3 DNA sequence: TGTGCCACCTATGGACAGCCTAGCTACGAGCAGTACTTC.

The gene calls are TRBV2 and TRBJ2-5, with D possibly TRBD2 on 5 matching bases. Germline lookup yields CDR1 SNHLY and CDR2 FYNNEI. Trimming removed 4 bases from V and 3 bases from J, with 15 bases in between. This CDR3 comprises 15 residues. The CDR3 sequence is CASSGLQTDKETQYF. Here the CDR3 DNA reads TGTGCCAGCAGTGGACTACAAACCGACAAAGAGACCCAGTACTTC.

The chain has TRBV5-6 and TRBJ2-7, with a tentative D call TRBD1 (6 bases). In germline, CDR1 is SGHDT, CDR2 YYEEEE. Trimming cost V 7 bases and J 6 bases, with 14 bases left between them. The CDR3 covers 12 residues. This chain's CDR3 is CASRTEGSEQYF. The CDR3, as DNA: TGTGCCAGCCGGACAGAAGGGAGCGAGCAGTACTTC.

This chain joins TRBV6-5 and TRBJ1-1, with no clear D. CDR1 and CDR2 (germline): MNHEY, SVGAGI. The CDR3 contains 16 residues. V lost 0 bases to trimming and J lost 0 bases, with 11 bases between them. The CDR3 coding sequence is TGTGCCAGCAGTTACTCGGGGAGCCTCATGAACACTGAAGCTTTCTTT. This translates into CASSYSGSLMNTEAFF.

The V and J genes are TRBV7-2 and TRBJ2-1; 7 positions agree with TRBD1. The germline V gene has CDR1 SGHTA and CDR2 FQGNSA. The CDR3 is made up of 16 amino acids. The V and J ends lost 5 bases and 2 bases, in that order; junction bases with no gene match: 9. The CDR3 sequence is CASSVSGTETYNEQFF. The CDR3 coding sequence is TGTGCCAGCAGCGTAAGTGGGACAGAGACCTACAATGAGCAGTTCTTC.

J is TRBJ2-1 and V is TRBV24-1, with D tentatively TRBD1 or TRBD2 (6 bases each). The ends were cut back, 1 base at V and 2 bases at J, with 11 bases in the middle. The germline CDR1 and CDR2 sequences are KGHDR and SFDVKD. The CDR3 runs 16 residues. CDR3 amino acids: CATSDFGGGTYNEQFF. The DNA of the CDR3 is TGTGCCACCAGTGATTTCGGGGGCGGGACCTACAATGAGCAGTTCTTC.

With respect to this clone: Its ends do not fully match the called genes, so a read error is possible. V is TRBV4-1 and J is TRBJ2-7; no clear D gene. The CDR3 has 12 amino acids. Germline V gene lookup returns CDR1 MGHRA and CDR2 YSYEKL. The CDR3: CASSEEGYEQYF. The CDR3 DNA follows: TGCGCCAGCAGCGAAGAAGGTTACGAGCAGTACTTC.

The V and J genes are TRBV2 and TRBJ2-5; D unclear. Deletions cut 6 bases from V and 3 bases from J, with 14 bases between. CDR1 and CDR2 (germline): SNHLY, FYNNEI. This CDR3 region has 14 residues. In nucleotides, the CDR3 is TGTGCCAGCAGCCGCCTAACAGTAGAAGAGACCCAGTACTTC. This encodes CASSRLTVEETQYF.

The V and J genes are TRBV7-2 and TRBJ2-2; tentatively, D is TRBD1 (6 bases). Germline V lookup: CDR1 SGHTA, CDR2 FQGNSA. The germline V and J ends were trimmed by 3 bases and 0 bases, with 14 bases remaining between them. This CDR3 is built from 17 residues. The chain's CDR3 is CASSFPGQRANTGELFF. The CDR3 nucleotides are TGTGCCAGCAGCTTTCCAGGACAGAGAGCGAACACCGGGGAGCTGTTTTTT.

This chain joins TRBV6-1 and TRBJ1-2; D gene uncertain. Germline CDR1 and CDR2: MNHNS and SASEGT. The CDR3 has 14 amino acids. V was trimmed by 5 bases and J by 3 bases, leaving 13 bases between them. The CDR3 sequence is CASSQVGSHYGYTF. Written as DNA, the CDR3 is TGTGCCAGCAGTCAAGTAGGGTCCCACTATGGCTACACCTTC.

This rearrangement joins TRBV6-5 to TRBJ2-3, with D unresolved. Trimming cost V 6 bases and J 4 bases, with 14 bases left between them. Per germline, CDR1 MNHEY and CDR2 SVGAGI. This CDR3 contains 14 residues. The CDR3 nucleotides are TGTGCCAGCAGCCCCGGTAGAGCTGCAGATACGCAGTATTTT. Protein product: CASSPGRAADTQYF.

The genes are TRBV27 and TRBJ2-1, with 7 nucleotides matching TRBD1. Looked up from germline, CDR1 is MNHEY and CDR2 is SMNVEV (reference sequence). The CDR3 sequence is 14 residues long. V shed 6 bases, J shed 4 bases, and the junction held 6 bases outside the gene matches. Written as DNA, the CDR3 is TGTGCCAGCAGCCCGACAGGGTTATACAATGAGCAGTTCTTC. The encoded protein is CASSPTGLYNEQFF.

The V gene is TRBV7-8, the J gene TRBJ2-7; D not resolved. Trimming pared 2 bases from V and 2 bases from J, leaving 10 bases between. Germline-derived CDR1 and CDR2 are SGHVS and FQNEAQ. CDR3 length: 14 residues. The CDR3 DNA reads as TGTGCCAGCAGCTTAATTCACGGAACCTACGAGCAGTACTTC. Its translation is CASSLIHGTYEQYF.

In this sample, this clone turned up a few times. V is TRBV6-4 and J is TRBJ2-3; either TRBD1 or TRBD2 may fit D (7 bases each). The CDR3 is made up of 17 amino acids. From germline, CDR1 is MRHNA and CDR2 SNTAGT. Trimming removed 6 bases at V and 2 bases at J, with 21 bases between. In DNA form, the CDR3 reads TGTGCCAGCAGAAAGGGGGCCGGCGGGAGTCCCACAGATACGCAGTATTTT. Amino acids: CASRKGAGGSPTDTQYF.

This clone was seen only once. The chain joins TRBV28 to TRBJ2-1; 12 bases fit TRBD2. The germline CDR1 and CDR2 sequences are MDHEN and SYDVKM. The CDR3 runs 15 residues. The V and J ends lost 5 bases and 9 bases, in that order; junction bases with no gene match: 8. The CDR3 here is CASSERLAGASEQFF. The CDR3 DNA reads as TGTGCCAGCAGTGAGAGACTAGCGGGGGCTTCTGAGCAGTTCTTC.

The chain is built from TRBV4-1 and TRBJ2-1; TRBD1 or TRBD2 may be the D gene (5 bases each). Trimming removed 0 bases from V and 10 bases from J, with 16 bases in between. There are 15 residues in the CDR3. CDR1 is MGHRA, CDR2 YSYEKL, per germline. CDR3 protein: CASSQDGAGQVEQFF. CDR3 DNA: TGCGCCAGCAGCCAAGATGGGGCGGGTCAAGTCGAGCAGTTCTTC.

J is TRBJ2-1 and V is TRBV18; D uncertain. From germline, CDR1 is KGHSH and CDR2 LQKENI. V lost 2 bases and J 5 bases, leaving 4 bases between the germline ends. CDR3 length: 12 residues. The CDR3 spells CASSPNNNEQFF. The CDR3 bases are TGTGCCAGCTCACCAAATAACAATGAGCAGTTCTTC.

This clone occurred once. The CDR3 loop reads CASSLNRGAGTSERTDTQYF. CDR3 in DNA: TGTGCCAGCAGCTTGAATAGGGGGGCCGGGACTAGCGAACGCACAGATACGCAGTATTTT. This chain links TRBV7-4 with TRBJ2-3, with 10 bases identical to TRBD2. The CDR3 runs 20 residues. V lost 3 bases and J lost 1; bases outside the gene matches: 16. Germline V gene lookup returns CDR1 SGHVT and CDR2 SQSDAQ.